This TCR beta chain comes out of a study of blood T cells in healthy people across ages. Germline CDR1 reads SGDLS; CDR2 reads YYNGEE. Trimming cost V 7 bases and J 3 bases, with 4 bases left between them. The CDR3 contains 10 residues. Using a J-beta primer mix together with a sample-barcoded 5' primer, a second PCR was run for roughly 7 to 11 cycles. TCRdb used MiXCR to reprocess the 5' RACE reads, holding one entry per CDR3 protein. The table lists just under 550,000 distinct CDR3 sequences, less than 25% of them singletons, with around 10% in the top ten. This clonotype occurred a few times. These same records also appear under a second study, on T cells of mothers and their children. That source reports: The second PCR used the M1S primer, and this primer added sample barcodes and 2-4 random nucleotides. Mothers gave over 9 million TCR beta CDR3 reads each, and children several million each. Related mother-child pairs shared marginally more repertoire than unrelated pairs, though not significantly. Nobody spotted any persistent microchimeric T cell clones.

This chain links TRBV9 with TRBJ1-1, with D unresolved. This sequence originates from a boy aged 5-17 years in good health. Sequencing input: blood. The CDR3 loop reads CASPDTEAFF. The CDR3 nucleotides read TGTGCCAGCCCGGACACTGAAGCTTTCTTT.